This TCR beta chain was captured by sequencing in a study of shared clonotypes between healthy human individuals. Background on the study: The study enrolled a couple of women and three men aged 18 to 49. Regarding the study as a whole: Richness estimates generally favored naive over memory subsets. Among non-shared clonotypes, generation probabilities were lower than among those shared by all four donors.

It was CD45RO-negative cells, positively selected for CCR7, that made up naive CD8 cells, with terminally differentiated effector memory CD45RA+ cells excluded. Germline V CDR1 and CDR2: LNHDA, SQIVND (reference sequence). There are 14 residues in the CDR3. Trimming took 6 bases from V and 4 from J, leaving 13 bases between them. Sequencing was at deep level. The method was immunoSEQ multiplex PCR; TCRdb's version includes in-frame clones alone and lacks a portion of them. The table records about 680,000 clones, about 90% of them present only once. On this clone itself: The antigen is unknown.

Sequencing was done on a sample of naive CD8+ T cells sorted from blood. The origin of this receptor is a man aged 30 to 39 in good health. The chain employs TRBV19 and TRBJ1-3; perhaps TRBD1 as D (6 bases). The CDR3, as DNA: TGTGCCAGTAGACCAGGCGGGGGCGGAAACACCATATATTTT. Residues: CASRPGGGGNTIYF. The full variable domain, in which reference TRBV19 and TRBJ1-3 provide the parts outside the CDR3, is DGGITQSPKYLFRKEGQNVTLSCEQNLNHDAMYWYRQDPGQGLRLIYYSQIVNDFQKGDIAEGYSVSREKKESFPLTVTSAQKNPTAFYLCASRPGGGGNTIYFGEGSWLTVV.